Presented here are 19 T cell receptor beta chains from one specimen sequenced in a study of identical twins. Via MiXCR, TCRdb re-called the 5' RACE reads, giving one row per CDR3 protein. There are 450,000 or so distinct CDR3 sequences in the sample; 12% to 15% occur only once, and around 0.52% lies in the top ten. These data were also reused for a study on yellow fever vaccine responses in identical twins.

The source material was CD4+ T cells sorted from blood. Receptors were obtained from a young woman in good health.

The chain links TRBV15 to TRBJ2-5; D gene unclear. Germline V gene data show CDR1 as LNHNV and CDR2 as YYDKDF (reference sequence). With 5 bases removed from V and 5 bases from J, the gap between germline ends came to 12 bases. This CDR3 has 13 residues. The CDR3 protein is CATSPGDTETQYF. DNA for the CDR3: TGTGCCACCAGCCCCGGAGACACGGAGACCCAGTACTTC.

The chain is built from TRBV20-1 and TRBJ2-3; unclear D gene. This CDR3 has 13 residues. Between the trimmed V and J ends, which lost 7 bases and 2 bases, there was a span of 13 bases. In germline, CDR1 is DFQATT, CDR2 SNEGSKA (reference sequence). CDR3 region: CSGELGFTDTQYF. CDR3 bases: TGCAGTGGCGAGTTGGGGTTCACAGATACGCAGTATTTT.

This chain connects TRBV11-1 to TRBJ2-1; D remains unclear. Trimming cost V 5 bases and J 4 bases, with 15 bases left between them. CDR3 length: 15 amino acids. Germline CDR1 and CDR2: SGHAT and FQDESV (reference sequence). CDR3 residues: CASSPGLLTYNEQFF. Written as DNA, the CDR3 is TGTGCCAGCAGCCCGGGTCTCTTGACGTACAATGAGCAGTTCTTC.

This clonotype was picked up one time. At one end the junction does not follow the germline gene, possibly because of a read error. V gene TRBV12-3 or TRBV12-4 combines with J gene TRBJ2-1; the match to TRBD2 covers 10 bases. This CDR3 is 19 amino acids long. In DNA form, the CDR3 reads TGTGCCCGCAGTTTATTGTTTGCTAGCGGGAGATACTCCTACAATGAGCAGTTCTTC. It specifies CARSLLFASGRYSYNEQFF.

The chain couples TRBV7-2 to TRBJ2-5; 8 nucleotides agree with TRBD2. Germline V gene sequence: CDR1 SGHTA, CDR2 FQGNSA. J gave up 1 base and V 5 bases, and 6 bases lay outside the gene matches. There are 15 residues in the CDR3. The CDR3 region has the DNA TGTGCCAGCAGCACCCGGACTAGCAGCCAAGAGACCCAGTACTTC. This sequence encodes CASSTRTSSQETQYF.

This clonotype was detected a few times. This chain links TRBV3-1 with TRBJ2-2; D call uncertain. The germline gives CDR1 LGHDT, CDR2 YNNKEL (reference sequence). This CDR3 has 12 amino acids. Deletions cut 3 bases from V and 7 bases from J, with 6 bases between. CDR3 in DNA: TGTGCCAGCAGCCATGCGTACGGGGAGCTGTTTTTT. It yields the protein CASSHAYGELFF.

This clonotype was detected many times. The V call is TRBV20-1, the J call TRBJ1-4, with no clear D. The CDR3 is 14 residues long. The germline gives CDR1 DFQATT, CDR2 SNEGSKA (reference sequence). V lost 0 bases and J lost 8, with 13 bases in between. The CDR3 nucleotides are TGCAGTGCTAGAGATCTGACCGCGGGGGAAAAACTGTTTTTT. Its protein product is CSARDLTAGEKLFF.

V gene TRBV29-1 combines with J gene TRBJ2-7; 10 nucleotides agree with TRBD1. V dropped 4 bases and J dropped 2; count of bases not matched to a gene: 2. The length of the CDR3 is 13 residues. Germline-derived CDR1 and CDR2 are SQVTM and ANQGSEA. In DNA, the CDR3 is TGCAGCGTTGGACAGGGGGCGGCCTACGAGCAGTACTTC. Amino acids: CSVGQGAAYEQYF.

A few counts support this clonotype. CDR3 region: CAISEISGPDTQYF. CDR3 nucleotides: TGTGCCATCAGTGAAATTTCGGGGCCAGATACGCAGTATTTT. The rearrangement uses TRBV10-3 and TRBJ2-3; D tentatively reads TRBD1 or TRBD2 (5 bases each). The CDR3 is 14 residues long. V dropped 3 bases and J dropped 4 bases, with 11 bases sitting between them. Germline CDR1 ENHRY, CDR2 SYGVKD.

For the CDR3, the DNA is TGTGCCAGCAGTCCACCTCCCCTTGTACTTTACAATGAGCAGTTCTTC. Its translation is CASSPPPLVLYNEQFF. V is TRBV2 and J is TRBJ2-1; D remains ambiguous. This CDR3 has 16 amino acids. With 5 bases removed from V and 4 bases from J, the gap between germline ends came to 18 bases. CDR1 is SNHLY and CDR2 is FYNNEI in the germline V gene.

For this clonotype: A clone one base away is much larger, so this may be a read error. J is TRBJ2-1 and V is TRBV15; 7 bases align to TRBD1. The CDR3 covers 14 residues. CDR1 and CDR2 from the germline V gene are LNHNV and YYDKDF (reference sequence). CDR3 nucleotides: TGTGCCACCAGTCTCATTTCCGGGACAGCAGCTCAGATCTTC. As protein: CATSLISGTAAQIF.

CDR3 sequence: CASSPGQGSWQYF. DNA for the CDR3: TGTGCCAGCAGCCCGGGACAGGGTTCATGGCAGTACTTC. The V call is TRBV6-1, the J call TRBJ2-7; 9 bases match TRBD1. J gave up 9 bases and V 6 bases, and 9 bases lay outside the gene matches. CDR1 is MNHNS, CDR2 SASEGT, per germline. The CDR3 is 13 amino acids.

The sample holds a few counts of this clonotype. The V and J genes are TRBV24-1 and TRBJ2-1, with 7 bases lining up with TRBD1. V shed 4 bases and J 4 bases; nucleotides not matched to a gene: 9. The CDR3 spans 16 residues. Germline V lookup: CDR1 KGHDR, CDR2 SFDVKD. DNA of the CDR3: TGTGCCACCAGTGACCAACCCGGGACAGATTACAATGAGCAGTTCTTC. It translates to CATSDQPGTDYNEQFF.

This chain joins TRBV14 and TRBJ2-7; D might be TRBD1 or TRBD2, each matching 5 bases. The germline V gene encodes CDR1 SGHDN and CDR2 FVKESK. With 1 base removed from V and 7 bases from J, the gap between germline ends came to 11 bases. The CDR3 is 13 residues long. CDR3 in amino acids: CASSQGDQLEQYF. In DNA form, the CDR3 reads TGTGCCAGCAGCCAAGGGGACCAGTTAGAGCAGTACTTC.

V usage is TRBV5-1 and J usage is TRBJ1-4; weak D call: TRBD1 (6 bases). CDR3 length: 17 residues. CDR1 is SGHRS, CDR2 YFSETQ, per germline. Trimming left V 1 base short and J 8 bases short, with 21 bases between. The CDR3 sequence is CASSLNLRARQVEKLFF. The DNA for the CDR3 is TGCGCCAGCAGCTTGAATTTGAGGGCCCGACAGGTAGAAAAACTGTTTTTT. The full variable domain, rest sourced from reference TRBV5-1 and TRBJ1-4, is KAGVTQTPRYLIKTRGQQVTLSCSPISGHRSVSWYQQTPGQGLQFLFEYFSETQRNKGNFPGRFSGRQFSNSRSEMNVSTLELGDSALYLCASSLNLRARQVEKLFFGSGTQLSVL.

This clonotype was counted between two and nine times. The chain couples TRBV29-1 to TRBJ2-2; D remains unclear. This CDR3 region has 11 residues. The V gene lost 5 bases and the J gene lost 6 bases, with 7 bases spanning the gap. Germline V gives CDR1 SQVTM, CDR2 ANQGSEA. The CDR3 is CSVKGAGELFF. CDR3 bases: TGCAGCGTTAAGGGCGCCGGGGAGCTGTTTTTT.

This clonotype has more than one count but fewer than ten. The J gene is TRBJ1-1, the V gene TRBV5-1; no clear D. Per germline, CDR1 SGHRS and CDR2 YFSETQ. CDR3 length: 14 residues. V was pared by 0 bases and J by 7 bases, with 13 bases between. The chain's CDR3 is CASSLVMGSGEAFF. The CDR3 DNA reads as TGCGCCAGCAGCTTGGTGATGGGGTCAGGTGAAGCTTTCTTT.

This sequence joins TRBV10-3 and TRBJ2-3; 13 bases map to TRBD2. J lost 5 bases, V lost 9 bases, and 2 bases had no gene match. The germline gives CDR1 ENHRY, CDR2 SYGVKD. This CDR3 comprises 13 residues. Here the CDR3 DNA reads TGTGCCATTACTAGCGGGAGGGTAGATACGCAGTATTTT. Translation: CAITSGRVDTQYF.

V gene TRBV7-2 combines with J gene TRBJ2-5; D is uncertain. The CDR3 consists of 15 residues. V was cut by 2 bases and J by 0 bases, with 10 bases left in between. CDR1 is SGHTA, CDR2 FQGNSA, per germline. The CDR3 coding sequence is TGTGCCAGCAGCTTAAGGGCAGAGAACCAAGAGACCCAGTACTTC. This codes for CASSLRAENQETQYF.